The source of this T cell receptor beta chain is a study of blood T cells in healthy people across ages. The CDR3 is 14 amino acids. Per the germline V gene, CDR1 is MNHEY and CDR2 is SVGEGT. V trimming: 6 bases; J trimming: 3 bases; junction bases outside the gene matches: 8. Alongside a J-beta primer mix, a sample-barcoded 5' primer served in a second PCR lasting about 7 to 12 cycles. TCRdb analysed the 5' RACE reads with MiXCR anew, one entry per CDR3 protein. The table records hundreds of thousands of distinct CDR3 sequences, less than 45% of them present only once. Material: blood. The V gene is TRBV6-2 or TRBV6-3, the J gene TRBJ2-7, with 7 nucleotides matching TRBD1. The sequence came from an elderly man in good health. The CDR3 DNA is TGTGCCAGCAGCCGGGACAGAAACCTCTACGAGCAGTACTTC. Translated: CASSRDRNLYEQYF.